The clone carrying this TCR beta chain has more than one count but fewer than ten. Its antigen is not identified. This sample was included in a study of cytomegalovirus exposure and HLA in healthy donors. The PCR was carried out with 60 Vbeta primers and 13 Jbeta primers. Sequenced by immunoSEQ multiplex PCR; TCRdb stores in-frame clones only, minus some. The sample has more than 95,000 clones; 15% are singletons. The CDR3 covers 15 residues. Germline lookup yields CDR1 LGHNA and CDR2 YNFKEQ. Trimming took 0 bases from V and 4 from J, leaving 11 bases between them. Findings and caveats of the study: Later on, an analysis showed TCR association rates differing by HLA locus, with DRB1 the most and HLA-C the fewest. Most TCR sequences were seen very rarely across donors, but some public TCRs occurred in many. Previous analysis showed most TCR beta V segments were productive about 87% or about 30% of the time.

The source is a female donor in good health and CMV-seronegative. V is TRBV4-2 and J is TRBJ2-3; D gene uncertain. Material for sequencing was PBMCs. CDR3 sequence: CASSQEIGRADTQYF. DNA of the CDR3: TGTGCCAGCAGCCAAGAAATCGGCCGGGCAGATACGCAGTATTTT.